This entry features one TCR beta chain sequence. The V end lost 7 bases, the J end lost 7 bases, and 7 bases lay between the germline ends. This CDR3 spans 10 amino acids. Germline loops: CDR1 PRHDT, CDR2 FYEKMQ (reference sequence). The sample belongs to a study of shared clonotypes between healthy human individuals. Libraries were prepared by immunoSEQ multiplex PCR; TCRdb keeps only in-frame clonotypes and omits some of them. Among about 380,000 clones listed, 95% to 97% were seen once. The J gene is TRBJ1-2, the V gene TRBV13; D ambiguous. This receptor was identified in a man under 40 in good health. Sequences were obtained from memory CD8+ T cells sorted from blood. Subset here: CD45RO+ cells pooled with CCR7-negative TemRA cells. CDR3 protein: CASTSGGYTF. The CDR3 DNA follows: TGTGCCAGCACCTCGGGTGGCTACACCTTC.